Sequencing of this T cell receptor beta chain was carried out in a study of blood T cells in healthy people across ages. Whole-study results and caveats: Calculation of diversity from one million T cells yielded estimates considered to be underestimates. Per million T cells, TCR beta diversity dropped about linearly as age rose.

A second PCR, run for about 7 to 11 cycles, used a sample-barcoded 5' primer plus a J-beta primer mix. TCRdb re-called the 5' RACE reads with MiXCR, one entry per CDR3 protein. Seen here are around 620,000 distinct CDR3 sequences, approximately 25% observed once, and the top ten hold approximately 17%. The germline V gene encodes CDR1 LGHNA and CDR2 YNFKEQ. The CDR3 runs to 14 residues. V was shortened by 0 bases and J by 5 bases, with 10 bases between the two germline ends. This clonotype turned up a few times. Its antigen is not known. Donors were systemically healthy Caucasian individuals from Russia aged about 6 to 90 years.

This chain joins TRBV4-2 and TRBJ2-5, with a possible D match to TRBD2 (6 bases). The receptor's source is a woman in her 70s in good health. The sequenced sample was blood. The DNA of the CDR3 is TGTGCCAGCAGCCAAGAGGTCCTAGCGGAGACCCAGTACTTC. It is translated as CASSQEVLAETQYF.